This T cell receptor beta chain comes out of a study of cytomegalovirus exposure and HLA in healthy donors. Study-level points and caveats: Most subjects had HLA-A and HLA-B alleles reportedly predicted accurately by TCR beta sequences. TCR sequences were mostly rare, though some public TCRs occurred in many donors. Reports described diagnosis of cytomegalovirus status by the classifier as highly specific and sensitive. Among the most significant clusters, several appeared linked to common viral pathogens in a later analysis.

The CDR3 sequence is 15 residues long. The germline CDR1 and CDR2 sequences are SGHVS and FNYEAQ. The trim removed 5 bases at V and 2 bases at J, leaving 8 bases unmatched. The PCR was carried out with 60 Vbeta primers and 13 Jbeta primers. Sequencing used immunoSEQ multiplex PCR; TCRdb keeps in-frame clones, though not all of them. Here the sample spans about 250,000 clones, approximately 80% being singletons. With respect to this clone: Its specificity is unknown.

The chain combines TRBV7-6 with TRBJ2-7, with 8 nucleotides matching TRBD2. The sequence was obtained from a girl aged 2 to 9 in good health and CMV-seronegative. The specimen was PBMCs. The CDR3 DNA follows: TGTGCCAGCAGCCAATTAGCGGGGTCCGCCTACGAGCAGTACTTC. Translating it yields CASSQLAGSAYEQYF. The full variable domain, with the rest looked up from reference TRBV7-6 and TRBJ2-7, is GAGVSQSPRYKVTKRGQDVALRCDPISGHVSLYWYRQALGQGPEFLTYFNYEAQQDKSGLPNDRFSAERPEGSISTLTIQRTEQRDSAMYRCASSQLAGSAYEQYFGPGTRLTVT.